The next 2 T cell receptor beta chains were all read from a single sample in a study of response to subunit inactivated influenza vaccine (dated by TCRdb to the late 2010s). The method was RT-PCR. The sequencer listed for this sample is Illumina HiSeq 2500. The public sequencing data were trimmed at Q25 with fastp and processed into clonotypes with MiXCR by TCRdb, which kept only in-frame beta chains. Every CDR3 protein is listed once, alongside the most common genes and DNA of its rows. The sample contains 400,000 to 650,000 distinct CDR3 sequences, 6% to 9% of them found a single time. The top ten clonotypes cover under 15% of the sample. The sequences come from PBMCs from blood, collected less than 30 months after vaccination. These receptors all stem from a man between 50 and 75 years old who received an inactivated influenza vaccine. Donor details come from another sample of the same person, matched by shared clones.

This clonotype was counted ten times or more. Written as DNA, the CDR3 is TGCAGTGCTAGAGTTGGGACAGATACGCAGTATTTT. It translates to CSARVGTDTQYF. The chain links TRBV20-1 to TRBJ2-3; D gene uncertain. V lost 1 base and J 3 bases, leaving 5 bases between the germline ends. The CDR3 is 12 residues long. CDR1 is DFQATT and CDR2 is SNEGSKA in the germline V gene (reference sequence).

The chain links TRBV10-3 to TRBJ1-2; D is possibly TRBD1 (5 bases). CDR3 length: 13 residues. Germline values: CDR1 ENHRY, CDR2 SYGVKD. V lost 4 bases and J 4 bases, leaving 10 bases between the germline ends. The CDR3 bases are TGTGCCATCAGTGCCGGGACGGGCTATGGCTACACCTTC. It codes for CAISAGTGYGYTF.